This entry lists 8 T cell receptor beta chains sequenced from one sample in a study of T cell repertoires and HLA-DP antigens. For these TCRs, the target antigens are not known. TCRdb's copy holds only in-frame clones and misses some; the assay was immunoSEQ multiplex PCR. This table has over 60,000 clones, around 77% appearing once. Sequencing was performed on CD4+ T cells from PBMCs. These receptors were obtained from a man aged 60 to 75 in good health and CMV-seronegative.

The chain carries TRBV7-2 and TRBJ2-1; no clear D. The CDR3 length is 14 residues. V lost 0 bases and J lost 8, with 11 bases in between. The germline CDR1 and CDR2 sequences are SGHTA and FQGNSA. This chain's CDR3 is CASSLAVIRDEQFF. CDR3 nucleotide sequence: TGTGCCAGCAGCTTAGCAGTAATAAGGGATGAGCAGTTCTTC.

The chain links TRBV28 to TRBJ2-3; D is perhaps TRBD1 or TRBD2 (5 bases each). Germline-derived CDR1 and CDR2 are MDHEN and SYDVKM. Trimming took off 6 bases at V and 6 bases at J, with 19 bases between the two ends. This CDR3 spans 15 amino acids. The CDR3 DNA is TGTGCCAGCAGCGCTCAAAGTCAGGGAGCGGATACGCAGTATTTT. Protein product: CASSAQSQGADTQYF.

The CDR3 DNA reads TGTGCCAGCAGCTTCGTTACACAGGGAGGAGGCTTCGGCTACACCTTC. This sequence encodes CASSFVTQGGGFGYTF. V usage is TRBV5-6 and J usage is TRBJ1-2, with D possibly TRBD1 on 6 matching bases. Per germline, CDR1 SGHDT and CDR2 YYEEEE. V was shortened by 2 bases and J by 8 bases, with 22 bases between the two germline ends. CDR3 length: 16 amino acids.

The J gene is TRBJ2-1, the V gene TRBV9, with 7 bases identical to TRBD2. The J segment lost 6 bases and the V segment lost 0 bases, leaving 6 bases of the junction unmatched. Germline values: CDR1 SGDLS, CDR2 YYNGEE. The length of the CDR3 is 15 residues. CDR3 sequence: CASSVAPSSGNEQFF. The CDR3 DNA reads as TGTGCCAGCAGCGTAGCCCCGTCTAGCGGCAATGAGCAGTTCTTC.

The chain employs TRBV11-2 and TRBJ2-1, with TRBD2 identical over 7 bases. CDR1 is SGHAT, CDR2 FQNNGV, per germline. The junction had 14 bases not matched to a gene; V was cut back by 1 base and J by 5 bases. This CDR3 spans 18 amino acids. The CDR3: CASSLVGGRAIVDNEQFF. The CDR3 region has the DNA TGTGCCAGCAGCTTAGTAGGTGGGAGGGCTATCGTTGACAATGAGCAGTTCTTC.

The chain carries TRBV7-2 and TRBJ2-1; 9 nucleotides align to TRBD1. From germline, CDR1 is SGHTA and CDR2 FQGNSA. The CDR3 runs to 14 residues. The V and J ends lost 1 base and 12 bases, in that order; junction bases with no gene match: 7. The CDR3 DNA sequence: TGTGCCAGCAGCTTAGAACAGGGGGCGCGAGGGCAGTTCTTC. It yields the protein CASSLEQGARGQFF.

The J gene is TRBJ1-3, the V gene TRBV9; tentatively, D is TRBD1 (6 bases). The germline V gene encodes CDR1 SGDLS and CDR2 YYNGEE. This CDR3 comprises 15 residues. V lost 0 bases to trimming and J lost 7 bases, with 14 bases between them. The CDR3: CASSVGTGRGNTIYF. As DNA, the CDR3 is TGTGCCAGCAGCGTAGGGACGGGGAGGGGGAACACCATATATTTT.

The rearrangement uses TRBV6-6 and TRBJ2-5; either TRBD1 or TRBD2 may supply D (5 bases each). Trimming left V 7 bases short and J 1 base short, with 13 bases between. The CDR3 totals 14 residues. The germline V gene has CDR1 MNHNY and CDR2 SVGAGI (reference sequence). CDR3 DNA sequence: TGTGCCAGCAAGCAGCGGCAGGGCCAAGAGACCCAGTACTTC. It translates to CASKQRQGQETQYF.